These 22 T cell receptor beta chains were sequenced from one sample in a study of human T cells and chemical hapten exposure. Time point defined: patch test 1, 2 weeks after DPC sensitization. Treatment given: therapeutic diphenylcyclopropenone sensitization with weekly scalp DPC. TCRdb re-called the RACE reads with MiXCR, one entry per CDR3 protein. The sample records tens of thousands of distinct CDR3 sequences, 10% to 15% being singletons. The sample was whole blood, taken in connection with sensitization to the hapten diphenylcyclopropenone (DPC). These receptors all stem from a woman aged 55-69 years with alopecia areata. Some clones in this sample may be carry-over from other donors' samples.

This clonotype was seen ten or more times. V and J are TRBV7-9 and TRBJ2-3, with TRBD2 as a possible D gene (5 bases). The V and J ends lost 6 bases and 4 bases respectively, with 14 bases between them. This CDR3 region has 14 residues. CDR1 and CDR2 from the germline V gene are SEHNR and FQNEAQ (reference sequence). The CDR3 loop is CASRLDEGADTQYF. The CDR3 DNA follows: TGTGCCAGCAGGCTAGACGAGGGAGCAGATACGCAGTATTTT. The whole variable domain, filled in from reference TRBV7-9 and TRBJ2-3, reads DTGVSQNPRHKITKRGQNVTFRCDPISEHNRLYWYRQTLGQGPEFLTYFQNEAQLEKSRLLSDRFSAERPKGSFSTLEIQRTEQGDSAMYLCASRLDEGADTQYFGPGTRLTVL.

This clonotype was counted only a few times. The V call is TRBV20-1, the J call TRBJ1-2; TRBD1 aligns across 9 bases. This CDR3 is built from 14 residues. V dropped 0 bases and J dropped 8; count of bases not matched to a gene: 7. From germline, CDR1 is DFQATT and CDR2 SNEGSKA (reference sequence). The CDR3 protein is CSAREGGQGRGYTF. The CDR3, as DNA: TGCAGTGCTAGAGAGGGGGGACAGGGTCGCGGCTACACCTTC.

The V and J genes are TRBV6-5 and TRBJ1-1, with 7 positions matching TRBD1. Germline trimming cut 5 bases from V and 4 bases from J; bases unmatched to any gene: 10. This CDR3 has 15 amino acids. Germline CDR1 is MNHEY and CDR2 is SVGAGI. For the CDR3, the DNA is TGTGCCAGCAGTCCCTACAGGGGTGACGGCACTGAAGCTTTCTTT. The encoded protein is CASSPYRGDGTEAFF.

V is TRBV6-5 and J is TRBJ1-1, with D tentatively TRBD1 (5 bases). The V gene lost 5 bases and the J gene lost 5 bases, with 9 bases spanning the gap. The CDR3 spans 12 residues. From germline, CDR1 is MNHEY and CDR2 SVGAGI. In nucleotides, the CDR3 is TGTGCCAGCAGTCGAGGGGAGACTGAAGCTTTCTTT. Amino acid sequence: CASSRGETEAFF.

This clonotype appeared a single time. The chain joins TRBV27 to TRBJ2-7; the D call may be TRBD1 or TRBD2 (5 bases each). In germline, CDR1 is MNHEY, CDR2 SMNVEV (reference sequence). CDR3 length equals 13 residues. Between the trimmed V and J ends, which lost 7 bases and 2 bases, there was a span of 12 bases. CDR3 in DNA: TGTGCCAGCAAAGTCTGGGGACCCTACGAGCAGTACTTC. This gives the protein CASKVWGPYEQYF.

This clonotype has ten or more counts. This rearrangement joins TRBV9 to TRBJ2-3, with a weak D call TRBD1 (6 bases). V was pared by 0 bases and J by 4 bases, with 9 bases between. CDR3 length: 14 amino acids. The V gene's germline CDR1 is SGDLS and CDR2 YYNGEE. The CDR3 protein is CASSVVQGSDTQYF. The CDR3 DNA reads TGTGCCAGCAGCGTAGTTCAGGGGTCAGATACGCAGTATTTT.

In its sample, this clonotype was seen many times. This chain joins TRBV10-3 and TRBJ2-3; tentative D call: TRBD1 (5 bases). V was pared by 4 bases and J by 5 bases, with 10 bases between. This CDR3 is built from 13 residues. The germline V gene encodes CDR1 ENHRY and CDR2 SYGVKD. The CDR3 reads CAISGTNKDTQYF. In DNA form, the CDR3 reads TGTGCCATCAGTGGGACAAACAAAGATACGCAGTATTTT.

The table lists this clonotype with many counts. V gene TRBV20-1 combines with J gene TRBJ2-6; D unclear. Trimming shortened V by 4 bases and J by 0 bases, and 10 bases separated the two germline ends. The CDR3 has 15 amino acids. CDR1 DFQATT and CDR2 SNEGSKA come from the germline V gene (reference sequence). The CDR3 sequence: CSANAGNSGANVLTF. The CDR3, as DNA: TGCAGTGCTAACGCCGGAAACTCTGGGGCCAACGTCCTGACTTTC.

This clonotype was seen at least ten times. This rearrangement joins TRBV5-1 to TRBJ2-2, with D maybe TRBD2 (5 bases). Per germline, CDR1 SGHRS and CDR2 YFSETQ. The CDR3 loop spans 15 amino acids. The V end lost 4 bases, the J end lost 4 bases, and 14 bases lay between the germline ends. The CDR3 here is CASSRGPSSTGELFF. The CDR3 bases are TGCGCCAGCAGCCGCGGGCCCTCGAGCACCGGGGAGCTGTTTTTT.

CDR3 DNA sequence: TGTGCCAGCAGACTGTATAGCAATCAGCCCCAGCATTTT. It translates to CASRLYSNQPQHF. The chain employs TRBV6-5 and TRBJ1-5, with D uncertain. V lost 6 bases, J lost 0 bases, and 6 bases lay in between. The germline V gene has CDR1 MNHEY and CDR2 SVGAGI. The CDR3 sequence is 13 residues long.

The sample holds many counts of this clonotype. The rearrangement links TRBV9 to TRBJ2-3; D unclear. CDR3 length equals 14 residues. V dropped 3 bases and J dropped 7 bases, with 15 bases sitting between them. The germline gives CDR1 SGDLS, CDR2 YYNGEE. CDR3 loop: CASSAASNSNTQYF. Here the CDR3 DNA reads TGTGCCAGCAGCGCCGCCAGTAATTCGAATACGCAGTATTTT.

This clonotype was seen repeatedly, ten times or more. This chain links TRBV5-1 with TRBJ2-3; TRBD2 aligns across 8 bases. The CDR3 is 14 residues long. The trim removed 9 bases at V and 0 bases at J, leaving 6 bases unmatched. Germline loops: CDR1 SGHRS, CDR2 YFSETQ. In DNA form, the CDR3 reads TGCGCCAACCCGACTAGCGAAAGCACAGATACGCAGTATTTT. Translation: CANPTSESTDTQYF.

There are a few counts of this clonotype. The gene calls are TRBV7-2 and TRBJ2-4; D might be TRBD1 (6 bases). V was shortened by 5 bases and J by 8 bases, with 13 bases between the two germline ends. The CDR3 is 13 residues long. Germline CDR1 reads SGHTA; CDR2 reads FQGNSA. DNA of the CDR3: TGTGCCAGCAGCCTGAGGGGGTCAGACATTCAGTACTTC. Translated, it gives CASSLRGSDIQYF.

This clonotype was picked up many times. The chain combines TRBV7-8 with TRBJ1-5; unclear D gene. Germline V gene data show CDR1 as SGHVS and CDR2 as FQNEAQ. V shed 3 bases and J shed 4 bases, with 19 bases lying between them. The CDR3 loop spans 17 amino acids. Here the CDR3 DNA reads TGTGCCAGCAGCTTCGTCCAGGTTCGGATGTTAAATCAGCCCCAGCATTTT. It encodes CASSFVQVRMLNQPQHF.

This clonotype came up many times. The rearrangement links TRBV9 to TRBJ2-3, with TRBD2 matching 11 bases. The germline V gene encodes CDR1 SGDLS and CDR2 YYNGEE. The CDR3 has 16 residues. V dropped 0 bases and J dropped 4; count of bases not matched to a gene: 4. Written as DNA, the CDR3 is TGTGCCAGCAGCGTAGTGCCTAGCGGGGGGTCAGATACGCAGTATTTT. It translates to CASSVVPSGGSDTQYF.

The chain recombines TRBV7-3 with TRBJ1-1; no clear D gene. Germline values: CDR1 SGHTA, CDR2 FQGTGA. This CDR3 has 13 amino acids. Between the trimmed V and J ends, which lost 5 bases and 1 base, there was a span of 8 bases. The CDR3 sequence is CASSPSPNTEAFF. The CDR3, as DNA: TGTGCCAGCAGCCCTAGCCCGAACACTGAAGCTTTCTTT.

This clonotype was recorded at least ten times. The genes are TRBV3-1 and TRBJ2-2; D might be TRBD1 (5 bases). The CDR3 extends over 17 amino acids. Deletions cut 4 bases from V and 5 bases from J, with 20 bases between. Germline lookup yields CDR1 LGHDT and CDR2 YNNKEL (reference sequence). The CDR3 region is CASSPSPRQGATGELFF. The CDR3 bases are TGTGCCAGCAGCCCCTCCCCGCGGCAGGGTGCTACCGGGGAGCTGTTTTTT. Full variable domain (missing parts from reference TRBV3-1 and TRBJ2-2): DTAVSQTPKYLVTQMGNDKSIKCEQNLGHDTMYWYKQDSKKFLKIMFSYNNKELIINETVPNRFSPKSPDKAHLNLHINSLELGDSAVYFCASSPSPRQGATGELFFGEGSRLTVL.

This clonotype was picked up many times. CDR3 nucleotides: TGCAGTGCAATAAGCGGGGGGGCGGTCACCGGGGAGCTGTTTTTT. Amino acid sequence: CSAISGGAVTGELFF. V usage is TRBV20-1 and J usage is TRBJ2-2; 10 positions match TRBD2. Germline CDR1 and CDR2: DFQATT and SNEGSKA (reference sequence). J gave up 4 bases and V 6 bases, and 8 bases lay outside the gene matches. The CDR3 spans 15 residues.

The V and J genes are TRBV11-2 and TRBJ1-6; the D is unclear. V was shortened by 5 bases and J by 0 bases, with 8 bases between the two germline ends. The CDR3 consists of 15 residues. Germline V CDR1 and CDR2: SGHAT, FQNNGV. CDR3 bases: TGTGCCAGCAGCGAAGGGAGCTCCTATAATTCACCCCTCCACTTT. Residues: CASSEGSSYNSPLHF. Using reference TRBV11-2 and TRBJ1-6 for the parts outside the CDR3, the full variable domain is EAGVAQSPRYKIIEKRQSVAFWCNPISGHATLYWYQQILGQGPKLLIQFQNNGVVDDSQLPKDRFSAERLKGVDSTLKIQPAKLEDSAVYLCASSEGSSYNSPLHFGNGTRLTVT.

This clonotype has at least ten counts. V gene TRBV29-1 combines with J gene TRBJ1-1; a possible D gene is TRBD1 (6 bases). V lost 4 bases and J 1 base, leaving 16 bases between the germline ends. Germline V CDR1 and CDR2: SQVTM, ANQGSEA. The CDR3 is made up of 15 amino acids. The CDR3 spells CSVGVIQGGNTEAFF. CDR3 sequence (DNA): TGCAGCGTTGGGGTAATACAGGGCGGGAACACTGAAGCTTTCTTT.

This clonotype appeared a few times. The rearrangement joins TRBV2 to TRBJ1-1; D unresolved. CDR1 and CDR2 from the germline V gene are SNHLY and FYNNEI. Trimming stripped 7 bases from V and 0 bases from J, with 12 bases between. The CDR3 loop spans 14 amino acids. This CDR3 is CASNFGRLNTEAFF. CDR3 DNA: TGTGCCAGCAACTTCGGTAGATTGAACACTGAAGCTTTCTTT.

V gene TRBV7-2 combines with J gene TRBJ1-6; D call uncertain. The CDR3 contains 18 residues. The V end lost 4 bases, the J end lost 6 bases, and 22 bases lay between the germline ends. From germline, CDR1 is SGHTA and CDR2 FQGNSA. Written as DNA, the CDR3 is TGTGCCAGCAGCTCCCGGCAGGACCGGTATATGGGTAATTCACCCCTCCACTTT. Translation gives CASSSRQDRYMGNSPLHF.